This T cell receptor (beta chain) was found in a study of shared clonotypes between healthy human individuals. Study findings and constraints: Relative to clonotypes present in all four donors, those not shared had lower generation probabilities.

The CDR3 is made up of 13 amino acids. Germline V gene data show CDR1 as MNHEY and CDR2 as SMNVEV (reference sequence). The V end was cut by 6 bases, the J end by 5 bases, with 13 bases between. All donors were Caucasian adults living in Nashville, Tennessee. Regarding this clone: Its target is not known.

Here immunoSEQ multiplex PCR was the method, and the copy in TCRdb shows in-frame clones only, minus some. Altogether 2 million to 2.5 million clones are present, roughly 93% being singletons, with the ten largest covering 0.36%. The source of this sequence is a man younger than 35 in good health. Some clones in this sample may be carry-over from other donors' samples. Sequenced: naive CD4+ T cells from PBMCs. Stated subset: CD45RA+ positively selected. V gene TRBV27 combines with J gene TRBJ1-2; perhaps TRBD1 as D (5 bases). CDR3 in amino acids: CASRDTGLYGYTF. The CDR3 region has the DNA TGTGCCAGCAGAGATACAGGACTTTATGGCTACACCTTC.